This T cell receptor (beta chain) comes out of a study of blood T cell repertoires in COVID-19. Study background: Sites in the United States, Italy and Spain provided acute and convalescent COVID-19 samples. The cDNA or gDNA used as material had been derived from T cells, B-cell-depleted T cells, or PBMCs.

In the original processing: Estimation of nucleated cell counts was performed using reference gene primer amplification. TCRdb keeps only in-frame clones here, not all; method: immunoSEQ multiplex PCR. Clonal size and the V and J genes are those of that table, whereas D and trimming came from the DNA. The sample consists of about 29,000 clones, 84% of them appearing once. Sequenced: peripheral blood. This sequence was found in a man aged 80 or over with active COVID-19.

DNA for the CDR3: TGTGCCAGCAGTGAACACGGGGGGCGCGTAGTGGATACGCAGTATTTT. This encodes CASSEHGGRVVDTQYF. The rearrangement joins TRBV6-1 to TRBJ2-3; D perhaps matches TRBD2 (7 bases). Germline lookup yields CDR1 MNHNS and CDR2 SASEGT. The CDR3 contains 16 residues. Between the trimmed V and J ends, which lost 2 bases and 6 bases, there was a span of 18 bases.